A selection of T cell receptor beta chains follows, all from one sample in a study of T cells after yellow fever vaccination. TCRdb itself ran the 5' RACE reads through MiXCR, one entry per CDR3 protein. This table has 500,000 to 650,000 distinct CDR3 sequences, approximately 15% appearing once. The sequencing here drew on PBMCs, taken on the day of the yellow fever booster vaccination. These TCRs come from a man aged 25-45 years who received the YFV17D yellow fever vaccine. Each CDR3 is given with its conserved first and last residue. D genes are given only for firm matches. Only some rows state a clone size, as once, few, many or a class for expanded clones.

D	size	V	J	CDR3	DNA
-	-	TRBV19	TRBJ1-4	CASRHQATNEKLFF	TGTGCCAGTAGACACCAGGCAACTAATGAAAAACTGTTTTTT
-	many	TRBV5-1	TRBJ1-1	CASTGPGTNTEAFF	TGCGCCAGCACGGGACCGGGGACGAACACTGAAGCTTTCTTT
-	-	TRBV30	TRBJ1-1	CAGFRGVNTEAFF	TGTGCCGGATTCCGGGGGGTGAACACTGAAGCTTTCTTT
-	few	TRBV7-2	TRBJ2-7	CASSFEPSF	TGTGCCAGCAGCTTCGAACCTTCATTC
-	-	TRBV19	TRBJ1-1	CASSIRDMNTEAFF	TGTGCCAGTAGTATACGGGACATGAACACTGAAGCTTTCTTT
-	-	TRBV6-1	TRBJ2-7	CASSGLYGTYEQYF	TGTGCCAGCAGTGGGCTCTACGGAACCTACGAGCAGTACTTC
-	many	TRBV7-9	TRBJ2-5	CALVKVGKETQYF	TGTGCCCTTGTAAAAGTGGGAAAAGAGACCCAGTACTTC
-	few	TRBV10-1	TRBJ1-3	CASSESQYSGNTIYF	TGCGCCAGCAGTGAGTCCCAATACTCTGGAAACACCATATATTTT
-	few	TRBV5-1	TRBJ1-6	CASSLDPLVGGSPLHF	TGCGCCAGCAGCTTGGATCCGTTAGTGGGGGGTTCACCCCTCCACTTT
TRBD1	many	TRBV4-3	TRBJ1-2	CASSRDRGGFGYTF	TGCGCCAGCAGCCGGGACAGAGGGGGATTTGGCTACACCTTC
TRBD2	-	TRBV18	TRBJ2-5	CASSLAGRQETQYF	TGTGCCAGCTCACTAGCGGGAAGACAAGAGACCCAGTACTTC
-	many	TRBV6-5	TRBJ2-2	CASSWGQATGELFF	TGTGCCAGCAGTTGGGGCCAGGCCACCGGGGAGCTGTTTTTT
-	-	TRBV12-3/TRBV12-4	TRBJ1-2	CASSLSWQDYGYTF	TGTGCCAGCAGTTTAAGTTGGCAGGACTATGGCTACACCTTC
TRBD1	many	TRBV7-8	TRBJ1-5	CASSARDRADQPQHF	TGTGCCAGCAGCGCCCGGGACAGGGCCGATCAGCCCCAGCATTTT
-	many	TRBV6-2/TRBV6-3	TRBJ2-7	CASSRPLGGDGHRYEQYF	TGTGCCAGCAGCCGACCCCTAGGAGGAGACGGCCACCGTTACGAGCAGTACTTC
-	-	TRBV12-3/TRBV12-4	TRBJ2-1	CASSPEANEQFF	TGTGCCAGCAGCCCGGAGGCCAATGAGCAGTTCTTC
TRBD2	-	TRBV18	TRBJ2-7	CASSGGTGNEQYF	TGTGCCAGCTCCGGGGGGACGGGCAACGAGCAGTACTTC
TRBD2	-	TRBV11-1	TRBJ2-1	CASSLPFRLAGVGNEQFF	TGTGCCAGCAGCTTACCCTTTCGACTAGCGGGAGTAGGAAATGAGCAGTTCTTC
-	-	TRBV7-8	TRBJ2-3	CASSSARGSTDTQYF	TGTGCCAGCAGCTCTGCGCGCGGGAGCACAGATACGCAGTATTTT
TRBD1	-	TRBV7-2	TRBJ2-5	CASSTVGTASHVGTQYF	TGTGCCAGCAGCACCGTGGGGACAGCGTCGCATGTGGGGACCCAGTACTTC
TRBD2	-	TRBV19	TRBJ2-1	CASSIRKLADNEQFF	TGTGCCAGTAGTATTAGGAAGCTAGCGGACAATGAGCAGTTCTTC
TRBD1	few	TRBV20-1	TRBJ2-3	CSAPGQVTDTQYF	TGCAGTGCCCCGGGACAGGTCACAGATACGCAGTATTTT
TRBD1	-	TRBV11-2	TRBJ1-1	CASSWGQANTEAFF	TGTGCCAGCAGCTGGGGACAGGCGAACACTGAAGCTTTCTTT
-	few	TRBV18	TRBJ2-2	CASSPRLGLSAGELFF	TGTGCCAGCTCACCACGTTTGGGGCTCTCGGCCGGGGAGCTGTTTTTT
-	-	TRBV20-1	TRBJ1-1	CRVQGFSGDLNTEAFF	TGCAGAGTTCAGGGTTTCTCAGGGGATTTGAACACTGAAGCTTTCTTT
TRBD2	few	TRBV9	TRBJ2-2	CASSGSGRGNTGELFF	TGTGCCAGCAGCGGTAGCGGGAGGGGAAACACCGGGGAGCTGTTTTTT
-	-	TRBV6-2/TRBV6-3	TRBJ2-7	CASKSGRTLSGEQYF	TGTGCCAGCAAGTCCGGGAGAACATTAAGCGGCGAGCAGTACTTC
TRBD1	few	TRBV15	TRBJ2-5	CATSGTGKETQYF	TGTGCCACCAGCGGGACAGGGAAAGAGACCCAGTACTTC
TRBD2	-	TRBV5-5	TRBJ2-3	CASASGSTDTQYF	TGTGCCAGCGCTAGCGGGAGTACAGATACGCAGTATTTT
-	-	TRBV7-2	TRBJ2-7	CASSPFAASNEQYF	TGTGCCAGCAGCCCCTTCGCAGCTTCGAACGAGCAGTACTTC
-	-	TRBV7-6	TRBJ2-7	CASSLASEWYF	TGTGCCAGCAGCTTAGCGTCGGAGTGGTACTTC
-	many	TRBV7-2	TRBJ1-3	CASSLDGISGNTIYF	TGTGCCAGCAGCTTAGACGGGATCTCTGGAAACACCATATATTTT
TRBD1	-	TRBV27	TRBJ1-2	CASSTGGRVGYTF	TGTGCCAGCAGTACAGGGGGACGTGTCGGCTACACCTTC
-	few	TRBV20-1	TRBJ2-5	CSASDRLETQYF	TGCAGTGCTAGCGACAGGTTGGAGACCCAGTACTTC
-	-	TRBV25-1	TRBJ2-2	CASSNLGSTGELFF	TGTGCCAGCAGTAATTTGGGTAGCACCGGGGAGCTGTTTTTT
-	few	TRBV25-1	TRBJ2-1	CASSELGQGVSGGSYNEQFF	TGTGCCAGCAGTGAATTGGGTCAGGGTGTCAGCGGAGGGTCCTACAATGAGCAGTTCTTC
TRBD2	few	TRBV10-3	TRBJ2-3	CATGLAGGTDTQYF	TGTGCCACCGGACTAGCGGGAGGCACAGATACGCAGTATTTT
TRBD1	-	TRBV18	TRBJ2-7	CASSPIGQGLSEQYF	TGTGCCAGCTCACCGATCGGACAGGGGCTCTCCGAGCAGTACTTC
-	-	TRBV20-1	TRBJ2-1	CSARVGAYNEQFF	TGCAGTGCTAGGGTAGGAGCCTACAATGAGCAGTTCTTC
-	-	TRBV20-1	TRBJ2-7	CSAREVGYSYEQYF	TGCAGTGCTAGAGAGGTGGGATACTCCTACGAGCAGTACTTC
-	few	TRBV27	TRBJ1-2	CASSTGTPYGYTF	TGTGCCAGTTCAACCGGGACTCCGTATGGCTACACCTTC
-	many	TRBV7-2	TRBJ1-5	CASSPQGSQPQHF	TGTGCCAGCAGCCCTCAGGGTAGTCAGCCCCAGCATTTT
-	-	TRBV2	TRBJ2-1	CASSETGTSYNEQFF	TGTGCCAGCAGTGAGACTGGCACCTCCTACAATGAGCAGTTCTTC
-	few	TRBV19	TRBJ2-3	CASSPDLVLADTQYF	TGTGCCAGTAGTCCAGACCTAGTGTTGGCAGATACGCAGTATTTT
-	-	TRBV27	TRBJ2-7	CASSFAVKSYEQYF	TGTGCCAGCAGTTTCGCCGTGAAATCCTACGAGCAGTACTTC
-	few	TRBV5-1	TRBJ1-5	CASSLEQAGQPQHF	TGCGCCAGCAGCTTGGAACAGGCGGGTCAGCCCCAGCATTTT
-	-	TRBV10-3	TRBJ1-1	CAISESGAATEAFF	TGTGCCATCAGTGAGTCGGGGGCCGCTACTGAAGCTTTCTTT
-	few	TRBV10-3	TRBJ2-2	CAISENLEVGSRGTGELFF	TGTGCCATCAGTGAAAACCTAGAAGTCGGAAGCAGGGGCACCGGGGAGCTGTTTTTT
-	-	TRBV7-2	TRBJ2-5	CASSPSPSQETQYF	TGTGCCAGCAGCCCCAGCCCCAGCCAAGAGACCCAGTACTTC
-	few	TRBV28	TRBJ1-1	CASSPDQAAEAFF	TGTGCCAGCAGCCCAGACCAGGCCGCTGAAGCTTTCTTT
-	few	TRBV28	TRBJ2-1	CASSSSAPYNEQFF	TGTGCCAGCAGTTCTAGCGCCCCCTACAATGAGCAGTTCTTC
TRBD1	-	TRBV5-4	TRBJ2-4	CASSVPGQAAENIQYF	TGTGCCAGCAGCGTACCAGGACAGGCTGCTGAAAACATTCAGTACTTC
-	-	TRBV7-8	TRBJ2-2	CASSFLSAGEGELFF	TGTGCCAGCAGCTTCCTATCCGCCGGCGAGGGGGAGCTGTTTTTT
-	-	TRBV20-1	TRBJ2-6	CSASPAGANVLTF	TGCAGTGCTAGTCCTGCTGGGGCCAACGTCCTGACTTTC
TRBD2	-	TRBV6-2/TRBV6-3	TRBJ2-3	CASTDRREDDTQYF	TGTGCCAGCACCGACCGGCGGGAGGATGATACGCAGTATTTT
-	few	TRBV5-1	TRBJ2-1	CASIGTGNEQFF	TGCGCCAGCATCGGGACCGGCAATGAGCAGTTCTTC
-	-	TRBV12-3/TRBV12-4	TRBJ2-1	CASPPDEQFF	TGTGCCAGCCCCCCAGATGAGCAGTTCTTC
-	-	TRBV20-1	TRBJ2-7	CSPFAPSSYEQYF	TGCAGCCCCTTCGCGCCGAGCTCCTACGAGCAGTACTTC
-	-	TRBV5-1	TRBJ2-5	CASSRYTYQETQYF	TGCGCCAGCAGCAGATACACTTACCAAGAGACCCAGTACTTC
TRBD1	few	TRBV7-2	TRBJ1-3	CASSHGQGSGNTIYF	TGTGCCAGCAGCCACGGACAGGGATCGGGAAACACCATATATTTT